The 29 T cell receptor beta chains in this list originate from one sample, sequenced in a study of T cells in Graves' hyperthyroidism and ophthalmopathy (dated by TCRdb to about 2019). Libraries were built with multiplex PCR. Sequencing was carried out with an Illumina HiSeq 2000. The TCR beta CDR3 regions were amplified from RNA transcripts. The first round of RT-PCR for the TCR CDR3 was performed with the HTBI primer set and the Qiagen OneStep RT-PCR kit. In TCRdb, the public reads were trimmed at Q25 with fastp and aligned with MiXCR, with productive beta chains retained. Identical CDR3 protein sequences are pooled into one entry, listed with their most common genes and DNA. This sample comprises just over 550,000 distinct CDR3 sequences, around 42% of them detected only once. The ten largest clones take up just over 8% of the sample. The source material was peripheral blood or thyroid tissue (not recorded which). The origin of the receptors is a woman aged 18-35 years with Graves' hyperthyroidism. Donor details come from another sample of the same person, matched by shared clones.

Comments on this clonotype: The CDR3 carries no conserved terminal phenylalanine or tryptophan, so it likely arises from a read error. The limits of the CDR3 on the DNA are not certain, so only TCRdb's listed CDR3 is given. The rearrangement links TRBV10-3 to TRBJ1-5. 15 amino acids form the CDR3, both terminal residues included. Germline assignment: CDR1 ENHRY and CDR2 SYGVKD. CDR3 region: CAISEDNNSNQPRPR.

The chain employs TRBV20-1 and TRBJ1-6; D might be TRBD1 (5 bases). Trimming removed 3 bases from V and 4 bases from J, with 16 bases in between. This CDR3 comprises 16 residues. Germline CDR1 is DFQATT and CDR2 is SNEGSKA (reference sequence). The CDR3 nucleotides read TGCAGTGCTAGCTCGATCCGGGGGTTGTATAATTCACCCCTCCACTTT. This encodes CSASSIRGLYNSPLHF.

This sequence joins TRBV4-1 and TRBJ1-4, with TRBD1 matching 9 bases. Germline V gene sequence: CDR1 MGHRA, CDR2 YSYEKL. The ends lost 1 base at V and 5 bases at J; junction bases unmatched: 5. The CDR3 sequence is 16 residues long. CDR3 in amino acids: CASSQVPGQGNEKLFF. CDR3 DNA: TGCGCCAGCAGCCAAGTGCCGGGACAGGGAAATGAAAAACTGTTTTTT.

This clonotype was observed at least ten times. V usage is TRBV7-6 and J usage is TRBJ2-7; D not resolved. The CDR3 has 11 amino acids. Germline CDR1 SGHVS, CDR2 FNYEAQ. Trimming took off 8 bases at V and 5 bases at J, with 10 bases between the two ends. CDR3 sequence: CASGWMDEQYF. DNA for the CDR3: TGTGCCAGCGGCTGGATGGACGAGCAGTACTTC.

The genes are TRBV7-6 and TRBJ2-7; 9 nucleotides match TRBD2. Germline CDR1 reads SGHVS; CDR2 reads FNYEAQ. V was pared by 3 bases and J by 2 bases, with 5 bases of the junction left unmatched. This CDR3 region has 15 residues. CDR3 amino acids: CASSFQLAGTYEQYF. CDR3 in DNA: TGTGCCAGCAGCTTTCAACTAGCGGGTACCTACGAGCAGTACTTC.

This clonotype appeared a few times. V is TRBV24-1 and J is TRBJ2-6; D is unresolved. Germline CDR1 reads KGHDR; CDR2 reads SFDVKD. CDR3 length equals 14 residues. V was pared by 7 bases and J by 3 bases, with 9 bases between. CDR3 region: CATRTEDGANVLTF. DNA of the CDR3: TGTGCCACCAGGACGGAAGATGGGGCCAACGTCCTGACTTTC.

CDR3 region: CASSDVPSGANVLTF. The CDR3 nucleotides are TGTGCCAGCAGTGACGTTCCCTCTGGGGCCAACGTCCTGACTTTC. The genes are TRBV6-1 and TRBJ2-6; D gene uncertain. Germline CDR1 reads MNHNS; CDR2 reads SASEGT. The V gene lost 3 bases and the J gene lost 0 bases, with 6 bases spanning the gap. This CDR3 contains 15 residues.

V and J are TRBV6-1 and TRBJ1-5; TRBD1 agrees at 10 bases. Losses at the gene ends were 6 bases for V and 5 bases for J; bases not matched to a gene: 4. This CDR3 has 14 residues. CDR1 is MNHNS, CDR2 SASEGT, per germline. The CDR3 sequence: CASRAGTGDQPQHF. The CDR3 DNA is TGTGCCAGCAGAGCCGGGACAGGGGATCAGCCCCAGCATTTT.

This clonotype was observed a few times. This sequence joins TRBV29-1 and TRBJ1-5; D not resolved. CDR1 and CDR2 (germline): SQVTM, ANQGSEA. This CDR3 is built from 13 residues. Between the trimmed V and J ends, which lost 2 bases and 0 bases, there was a span of 5 bases. CDR3 nucleotides: TGCAGCGTTGAATTGGGTAGCAATCAGCCCCAGCATTTT. The encoded protein is CSVELGSNQPQHF.

This clonotype was recorded at least ten times. The chain couples TRBV7-9 to TRBJ2-7; D is possibly TRBD1 or TRBD2 (5 bases each). The V and J ends lost 1 base and 5 bases respectively, with 6 bases between them. The CDR3 loop spans 12 amino acids. The germline gives CDR1 SEHNR, CDR2 FQNEAQ (reference sequence). The CDR3 DNA reads TGTGCCAGCAGCTTAGGGGACCACGAGCAGTACTTC. Translated, it gives CASSLGDHEQYF.

The chain carries TRBV2 and TRBJ1-1, with D tentatively TRBD1 (5 bases). V lost 11 bases to trimming and J lost 11 bases, with 21 bases between them. This CDR3 has 12 amino acids. Germline V CDR1 and CDR2: SNHLY, FYNNEI. The CDR3 protein is CARTGARGTAFF. DNA for the CDR3: TGTGCCCGCACCGGGGCCCGGGGTACCGCTTTCTTT.

The CDR3 DNA reads as TGCAGCGTTGAAAGGGGGCAGGGCGGCGGCTACACCTTC. Protein product: CSVERGQGGGYTF. This chain links TRBV29-1 with TRBJ1-2; 7 bases match TRBD1. The CDR3 sequence is 13 residues long. With V trimmed by 2 bases and J by 8 bases, 8 bases remained unmatched. Germline CDR1 reads SQVTM; CDR2 reads ANQGSEA.

In this sample, this clonotype turned up once. A much larger clone is a single base away; this may be a read error. The V gene is TRBV7-2, the J gene TRBJ2-7; a possible D gene is TRBD1 (6 bases). CDR3 length equals 11 residues. Looked up from germline, CDR1 is SGHTA and CDR2 is FQGNSA. DNA of the CDR3: TGTGCCAGCACCGCAGGGGTAGAGCAGCACTTC. This codes for CASTAGVEQHF.

Details on this clonotype: This sequence may be a read error, since a much larger clone differs from it by one base. This chain connects TRBV24-1 to TRBJ2-5, with TRBD1 matching over 9 bases. Germline lookup yields CDR1 KGHDR and CDR2 SFDVKD. The CDR3 loop spans 16 amino acids. J gave up 4 bases and V 4 bases, and 9 bases lay outside the gene matches. CDR3 nucleotides: TGTGCCACCAGTGACAATGGACAGGGGAGACGAGAGACCCAGTACTTC. Protein sequence: CATSDNGQGRRETQYF.

The chain couples TRBV6-6 to TRBJ2-1, with D unresolved. The CDR3 spans 11 residues. Germline V gene sequence: CDR1 MNHNY, CDR2 SVGAGI (reference sequence). V was pared by 6 bases and J by 2 bases, with 2 bases between. CDR3: CASSTYNEQFF. The CDR3 nucleotides read TGTGCCAGCAGCACCTACAATGAGCAGTTCTTC.

The chain has TRBV5-5 and TRBJ1-3; D is unresolved. Trimming stripped 5 bases from V and 0 bases from J, with 9 bases between. In germline, CDR1 is SGHKS, CDR2 YYEKEE (reference sequence). CDR3 length equals 14 residues. The CDR3 region is CASSNARSGNTIYF. In DNA form, the CDR3 reads TGTGCCAGCAGTAACGCCCGCTCTGGAAACACCATATATTTT.

This clonotype has only one observation. V and J are TRBV29-1 and TRBJ1-4; weak D call: TRBD1 (5 bases). The germline CDR1 and CDR2 sequences are SQVTM and ANQGSEA. Trimming shortened V by 7 bases and J by 3 bases, and 12 bases separated the two germline ends. CDR3 length: 13 amino acids. CDR3 sequence reads: CSARRGPNEKLFF. The CDR3, as DNA: TGCAGCGCGAGGAGGGGACCTAATGAAAAACTGTTTTTT.

This clonotype was recorded many times. The V and J genes are TRBV10-3 and TRBJ2-5; TRBD2 matches at 8 bases. Germline V CDR1 and CDR2: ENHRY, SYGVKD. Trimming took 6 bases from V and 2 from J; bases not matched to a gene: 8. The length of the CDR3 is 15 residues. The CDR3: CAIRPGGRLQETQYF. The CDR3 DNA reads as TGTGCCATCAGGCCTGGCGGGAGGTTACAAGAGACCCAGTACTTC.

The CDR3 DNA is TGTGCCAGCAGCTTGGGGTCGTCAGGGGGCACTGAAGCTTTCTTT. Its protein is CASSLGSSGGTEAFF. The rearrangement uses TRBV7-9 and TRBJ1-1; 7 bases are a match to TRBD1. The CDR3 has 15 residues. V dropped 3 bases and J dropped 4; count of bases not matched to a gene: 8. The germline V gene encodes CDR1 SEHNR and CDR2 FQNEAQ (reference sequence).

Comment on this clonotype: A much larger clone differs from this one at a single base, so this may be a read error. The chain employs TRBV15 and TRBJ2-7; 8 bases are shared with TRBD2. Germline V gene sequence: CDR1 LNHNV, CDR2 YYDKDF (reference sequence). With 4 bases clipped from V and 3 bases from J, the junction kept 5 bases outside the gene matches. The CDR3 contains 14 residues. The CDR3 DNA reads TGTGCCACCAGCAAAAGCGGGAGCTACTACGAGCAGTACTTC. This codes for CATSKSGSYYEQYF.

The gene calls are TRBV6-5 and TRBJ1-5, with D tentatively TRBD1 (6 bases). Trimming took off 3 bases at V and 6 bases at J, with 12 bases between the two ends. The CDR3 runs 14 residues. Germline loops: CDR1 MNHEY, CDR2 SVGAGI. CDR3 sequence reads: CASSYGVGGQPQHF. The CDR3 bases are TGTGCCAGCAGTTATGGTGTAGGGGGTCAGCCCCAGCATTTT.

In this sample, this clonotype turned up a few times. The chain uses TRBV19 and TRBJ1-2; D is perhaps TRBD1 (5 bases). CDR3 length equals 15 residues. V was cut by 7 bases and J by 4 bases, with 19 bases left in between. The V gene's germline CDR1 is LNHDA and CDR2 SQIVND (reference sequence). CDR3 bases: TGTGCCAGTACCATATCCCGGGGACGGAGCTATGGCTACACCTTC. Its translation is CASTISRGRSYGYTF.

This clonotype was seen at least ten times. Sequence at one end of the junction differs from germline and may be a read error. The V call is TRBV7-9, the J call TRBJ1-3; 7 nucleotides align to TRBD1. Germline lookup yields CDR1 SEHNR and CDR2 FQNEAQ (reference sequence). The CDR3 sequence is 13 residues long. The DNA of the CDR3 is TGTGCCAGCAGCGTCCGGGACAGTTCGCTAGTCCTTTTT. Translating gives CASSVRDSSLVLF.

The gene calls are TRBV19 and TRBJ1-1; D uncertain. Germline CDR1 and CDR2: LNHDA and SQIVND (reference sequence). The CDR3 consists of 16 residues. V was trimmed by 6 bases and J by 3 bases, leaving 20 bases between them. CDR3 in DNA: TGTGCCAGTAGACCAACGTGGGGTTTTGAGGACACTGAAGCTTTCTTT. This translates into CASRPTWGFEDTEAFF.

The J gene is TRBJ2-7, the V gene TRBV7-8; 13 bases line up with TRBD2. This CDR3 has 17 amino acids. Germline assignment: CDR1 SGHVS and CDR2 FQNEAQ. V shed 6 bases, J shed 7 bases, and the junction held 15 bases outside the gene matches. The chain's CDR3 is CASSSSGTSGEGGEQYF. The CDR3 DNA follows: TGTGCCAGCAGTTCCTCCGGGACTAGCGGGGAGGGAGGGGAGCAGTACTTC. Full variable domain (remainder filled in from reference TRBV7-8 and TRBJ2-7): GAGVSQSPRYKVAKRGQDVALRCDPISGHVSLFWYQQALGQGPEFLTYFQNEAQLDKSGLPSDRFFAERPEGSVSTLKIQRTQQEDSAVYLCASSSSGTSGEGGEQYFGPGTRLTVT.

This clonotype was seen more than once but under ten times. The rearrangement joins TRBV7-9 to TRBJ2-7; TRBD2 agrees at 8 bases. Germline lookup yields CDR1 SEHNR and CDR2 FQNEAQ (reference sequence). The CDR3 runs 14 residues. The junction had 5 bases not matched to a gene; V was cut back by 7 bases and J by 0 bases. CDR3 in amino acids: CASTPSGSSYEQYF. In DNA form, the CDR3 reads TGTGCCAGCACCCCCAGCGGGAGCTCCTACGAGCAGTACTTC.

At least ten counts were recorded for this clonotype. The chain is built from TRBV2 and TRBJ2-5; D remains ambiguous. The CDR3 is 13 amino acids. Germline V gene lookup returns CDR1 SNHLY and CDR2 FYNNEI. Trimming stripped 9 bases from V and 5 bases from J, with 16 bases between. In nucleotides, the CDR3 is TGTGCCAGTATGGCCAATGAGGAGGAGACCCAGTACTTC. Translation: CASMANEEETQYF.

The table lists this clonotype with a few counts. The CDR3 nucleotides are TGTGCCAGCAGTTACAGAGGGGTCACTGAAGCTTTCTTT. It codes for CASSYRGVTEAFF. This chain connects TRBV9 to TRBJ1-1; tentatively, D is TRBD1 (5 bases). Trimming cost V 5 bases and J 4 bases, with 12 bases left between them. This CDR3 spans 13 amino acids. Germline loops: CDR1 SGDLS, CDR2 YYNGEE.

The chain uses TRBV25-1 and TRBJ1-2; 11 bases are shared with TRBD1. In germline, CDR1 is MGHDK, CDR2 SYGVNS. The CDR3 extends over 16 amino acids. V shed 1 base, J shed 4 bases, and the junction held 5 bases outside the gene matches. CDR3 bases: TGTGCCAGCAGTGAATCCCTCGGGACAGGGGGCTATGGCTACACCTTC. Amino acids: CASSESLGTGGYGYTF.